This T cell receptor beta chain was recovered during a study of blood T cell repertoires in COVID-19. For the study at large: Some COVID-19 samples were acute and others convalescent; all came from the United States, Italy and Spain.

The repertoire was sequenced with immunoSEQ multiplex PCR; TCRdb's copy has only in-frame clones and lacks some. The sample shows over 200,000 clones, around 80% of them seen only once. All enrollees were roughly 18 to 89 years old and from around 25 US areas. Clinical histories supplied by participants themselves formed the basis of cohort assignment. Cohort 3 donors were reported recovered after two negative PCRs, clearance, or symptom resolution. This CDR3 has 15 residues. V was trimmed by 1 base and J by 4 bases, leaving 14 bases between them. Looked up from germline, CDR1 is SQVTM and CDR2 is ANQGSEA.

The sequenced sample consisted of PBMCs or T cells enriched from blood (not recorded which). This clonotype was sampled from a man aged 35-49 years who had recovered from COVID-19. This sequence joins TRBV29-1 and TRBJ2-1; D is perhaps TRBD2 (6 bases). The CDR3 DNA is TGCAGCGTTGAAGTTGTGGGGGGTCCTTACAATGAGCAGTTCTTC. Encoded protein: CSVEVVGGPYNEQFF.